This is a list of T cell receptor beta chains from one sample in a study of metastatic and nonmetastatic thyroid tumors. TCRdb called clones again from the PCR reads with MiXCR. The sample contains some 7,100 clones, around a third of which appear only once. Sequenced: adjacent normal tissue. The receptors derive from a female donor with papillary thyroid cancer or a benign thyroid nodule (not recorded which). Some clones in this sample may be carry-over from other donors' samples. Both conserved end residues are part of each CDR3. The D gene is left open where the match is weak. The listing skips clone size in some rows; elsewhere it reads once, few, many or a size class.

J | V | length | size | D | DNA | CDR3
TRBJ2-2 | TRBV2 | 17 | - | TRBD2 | TGTGCCAGCAGGGGACTAGCCGGGGTGCCATACACCGGGGAGCTGTTTTTT | CASRGLAGVPYTGELFF
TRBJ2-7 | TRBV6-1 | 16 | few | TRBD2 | TGTGCCAGCAGCGACGGACTAGCGGGACCCCCCTACGAGCAGTACTTC | CASSDGLAGPPYEQYF
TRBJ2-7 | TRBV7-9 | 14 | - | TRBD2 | TGTGCCAGCTCGGGCAGCGGGAGGGCCGGCGAGCAGTACTTC | CASSGSGRAGEQYF
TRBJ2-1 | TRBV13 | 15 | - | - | TGTGCCAGCAGCTCCAGCCTAGGTTGGATCGGTGAGCAGTTCTTC | CASSSSLGWIGEQFF
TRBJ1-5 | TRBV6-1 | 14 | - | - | TGTGCCAGCAGGCGAGGGGATAGCAATCAGCCCCAGCATTTT | CASRRGDSNQPQHF
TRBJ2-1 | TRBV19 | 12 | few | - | TGTGCCAGTACTTCCGGTGGCGGGTTGCAGTTCTTC | CASTSGGGLQFF
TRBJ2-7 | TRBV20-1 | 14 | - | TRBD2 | TGCAGTGTCATCGGACTAGCGGGGAACTACGAGCAGTACTTC | CSVIGLAGNYEQYF
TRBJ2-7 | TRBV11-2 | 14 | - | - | TGTGCCAGCAGTTTTAGCGGCAGCCGCTACGAGCAGTACTTC | CASSFSGSRYEQYF
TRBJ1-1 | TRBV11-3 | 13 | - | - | TGTGCCAGCAGCTTTGTAGCCGGCACTGAAGCTTTCTTT | CASSFVAGTEAFF
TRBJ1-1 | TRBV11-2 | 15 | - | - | TGTGCCAGCAGCTGGGGGGGGAATCAACCCACTGAAGCTTTCTTT | CASSWGGNQPTEAFF
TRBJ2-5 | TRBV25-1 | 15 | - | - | TGTGCCAGCAGTGAACCATCCTCGGGGCAAGAGACCCAGTACTTC | CASSEPSSGQETQYF
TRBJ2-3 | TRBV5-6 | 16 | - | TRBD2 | TGTGCCAGCAGCTTGGCGGCGGGACTAGGAGGAGATACGCAGTATTTT | CASSLAAGLGGDTQYF
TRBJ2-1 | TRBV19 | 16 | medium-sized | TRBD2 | TGTGCCAGTAGTCGACTTGGGACTAGCGGCTACAATGAGCAGTTCTTC | CASSRLGTSGYNEQFF
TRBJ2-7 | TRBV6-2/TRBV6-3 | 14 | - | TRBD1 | TGTGCCAGCAAGGCGACAGGGGGCATTTACGAGCAGTACTTC | CASKATGGIYEQYF
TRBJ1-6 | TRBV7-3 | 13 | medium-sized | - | TGTGCCAGCCGCAGGGGAGAGGGCTCACCCCTCCACTTT | CASRRGEGSPLHF
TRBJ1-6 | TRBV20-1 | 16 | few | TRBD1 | TGCAGTGCTAGAGCTTCGGGACAGCCATATAATTCACCCCTCCACTTT | CSARASGQPYNSPLHF
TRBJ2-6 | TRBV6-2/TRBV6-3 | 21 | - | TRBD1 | TGTGCCAGCAGTTACCCATTTCTCGGAGGGACAGGAGACACTGGGGCCAACGTCCTGACTTTC | CASSYPFLGGTGDTGANVLTF
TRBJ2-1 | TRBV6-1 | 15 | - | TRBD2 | TGTGCCAGCAGCGTTCTAGCGGGAACTTACAATGAGCAGTTCTTC | CASSVLAGTYNEQFF
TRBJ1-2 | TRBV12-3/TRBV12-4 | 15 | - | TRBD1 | TGTGCCAGCAGTTTAGGACAGGGTTCTAACTATGGCTACACCTTC | CASSLGQGSNYGYTF
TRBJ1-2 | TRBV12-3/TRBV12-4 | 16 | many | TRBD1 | TGTGCCAGCAGTACGACAGGGGGCGCTGGATTCTATGGCTACACCTTC | CASSTTGGAGFYGYTF